Listed below are T cell receptor beta chains from one sample, sequenced in a study of identical twins. TCRdb reprocessed the 5' RACE reads with MiXCR, giving one entry per CDR3 protein. The data show approximately 260,000 distinct CDR3 sequences, with about 9% seen just once and 3% held by the top ten. A further study also used this sample, focusing on yellow fever vaccine responses in identical twins.

Sequenced material: CD8+ T cells sorted from blood. The source of these receptors is a woman aged 18-30 years in good health. CDR3s include the opening cysteine and the closing phenylalanine or tryptophan. The D gene is left open where the match is weak. Expanded clones get a size class; other rows say once, few or many, or leave the size out.

j_gene: TRBJ2-5
len: 14
d_gene: .
abundance: few
v_gene: TRBV10-3
CDR3nt: TGTGCCATCAGTGAGTCCGGACCTCAAGAGACCCAGTACTTC
CDR3aa: CAISESGPQETQYF

j_gene: TRBJ2-1
len: 15
d_gene: .
abundance: many
v_gene: TRBV14
CDR3nt: TGTGCCAGCAGCCACCGGGGACCCTACGGCAATGAGCAGTTCTTC
CDR3aa: CASSHRGPYGNEQFF

j_gene: TRBJ2-2
len: 13
d_gene: .
abundance: .
v_gene: TRBV7-9
CDR3nt: TGTGCCAGCAGCCCTCCGGCAAGCGGGGAGCTGTTTTTT
CDR3aa: CASSPPASGELFF

j_gene: TRBJ2-2
len: 15
d_gene: .
abundance: few
v_gene: TRBV5-1
CDR3nt: TGCGCCAGCAGCGGGTTTATATCGAACACCGGGGAGCTGTTTTTT
CDR3aa: CASSGFISNTGELFF

j_gene: TRBJ2-1
len: 13
d_gene: .
abundance: many
v_gene: TRBV7-9
CDR3nt: TGTGCCAGCAGCTCACCGGCTAGCAATGAGCAGTTCTTC
CDR3aa: CASSSPASNEQFF

j_gene: TRBJ1-5
len: 15
d_gene: TRBD1
abundance: few
v_gene: TRBV4-1
CDR3nt: TGCGCCAGCAGCCAGATAACAGGGGGCAATCAGCCCCAGCATTTT
CDR3aa: CASSQITGGNQPQHF

j_gene: TRBJ2-7
len: 14
d_gene: .
abundance: few
v_gene: TRBV6-2/TRBV6-3
CDR3nt: TGTGCCAGCACCGAGGGGACGACAGTCTACGAGCAGTACTTC
CDR3aa: CASTEGTTVYEQYF

j_gene: TRBJ2-2
len: 15
d_gene: TRBD2
abundance: many
v_gene: TRBV6-2/TRBV6-3
CDR3nt: TGTGCCTCCCAATCCGCGGGAGAATCGGCCGGGGAGCTGTTTTTT
CDR3aa: CASQSAGESAGELFF

j_gene: TRBJ2-1
len: 15
d_gene: .
abundance: .
v_gene: TRBV19
CDR3nt: TGTGCCAGTAGTATCCGCAGGGCAGCATACAATGAGCAGTTCTTC
CDR3aa: CASSIRRAAYNEQFF

j_gene: TRBJ2-2
len: 15
d_gene: TRBD1
abundance: few
v_gene: TRBV20-1
CDR3nt: TGCAGTGCTAGAGAGGCGGACAGGGACGGCGGGGAGCTGTTTTTT
CDR3aa: CSAREADRDGGELFF

j_gene: TRBJ2-7
len: 14
d_gene: .
abundance: .
v_gene: TRBV4-1
CDR3nt: TGCGCCAGCAGCCAAGAGCACAGGGACTACGAGCAGTACTTC
CDR3aa: CASSQEHRDYEQYF

j_gene: TRBJ2-1
len: 16
d_gene: TRBD1
abundance: .
v_gene: TRBV18
CDR3nt: TGTGCCAGCTCACCACCCGGGACAGCCTTCTACAATGAGCAGTTCTTC
CDR3aa: CASSPPGTAFYNEQFF

j_gene: TRBJ2-5
len: 16
d_gene: TRBD1
abundance: .
v_gene: TRBV5-8
CDR3nt: TGTGCCAGCAGCCAACGACGACAGGGGGCGGCAGAGACCCAGTACTTC
CDR3aa: CASSQRRQGAAETQYF

j_gene: TRBJ2-2
len: 12
d_gene: .
abundance: .
v_gene: TRBV5-8
CDR3nt: TGTGCCAGCAGTTACCAGACCGGGGAGCTGTTTTTT
CDR3aa: CASSYQTGELFF

j_gene: TRBJ2-3
len: 16
d_gene: TRBD1
abundance: few
v_gene: TRBV29-1
CDR3nt: TGCAGCGTTGAAGATGCGGCAGGGGGTATCACAGATACGCAGTATTTT
CDR3aa: CSVEDAAGGITDTQYF

j_gene: TRBJ2-7
len: 15
d_gene: .
abundance: many
v_gene: TRBV7-9
CDR3nt: TGTGCCAGCAGCTCAGACCGGCTTCCGACCTACGAGCAGTACTTC
CDR3aa: CASSSDRLPTYEQYF

j_gene: TRBJ2-7
len: 13
d_gene: .
abundance: .
v_gene: TRBV6-2/TRBV6-3
CDR3nt: TGTGCCAGCAGTTACTACGGGGATTACGAGCAGTACTTC
CDR3aa: CASSYYGDYEQYF

j_gene: TRBJ1-6
len: 15
d_gene: TRBD1
abundance: few
v_gene: TRBV28
CDR3nt: TGTGCCAGCAGTTTATTACAGGGGGCGGATTCACCCCTCCACTTT
CDR3aa: CASSLLQGADSPLHF

j_gene: TRBJ2-4
len: 15
d_gene: .
abundance: .
v_gene: TRBV5-6
CDR3nt: TGTGCCAGCAGCTTGGAGGTCCAGGGATGGCACATTCAGTACTTC
CDR3aa: CASSLEVQGWHIQYF

j_gene: TRBJ2-7
len: 15
d_gene: TRBD2
abundance: many
v_gene: TRBV2
CDR3nt: TGTGCCAGCAGTGAAGGGGGGACTAGCGTCTACGAGCAGTACTTC
CDR3aa: CASSEGGTSVYEQYF

j_gene: TRBJ2-2
len: 12
d_gene: .
abundance: .
v_gene: TRBV5-1
CDR3nt: TGCGCCAGCAGCCCAGTGGCCGGGGAGCTGTCTTTT
CDR3aa: CASSPVAGELSF

j_gene: TRBJ2-7
len: 12
d_gene: TRBD1
abundance: many
v_gene: TRBV5-1
CDR3nt: TGCGCCAGCACGGGACAGTCCTACGAGCAGTACTTC
CDR3aa: CASTGQSYEQYF

j_gene: TRBJ2-1
len: 16
d_gene: TRBD2
abundance: few
v_gene: TRBV20-1
CDR3nt: TGCAGTGCCCTAGATAGGGCCAGCGGGAGGTTCGATGAGCAGTTCTTC
CDR3aa: CSALDRASGRFDEQFF

j_gene: TRBJ2-2
len: 16
d_gene: TRBD1
abundance: .
v_gene: TRBV6-4
CDR3nt: TGTGCCATCAGTTCTGCACCGGGGACAGGGATCCGGGAGCTGTTTTTT
CDR3aa: CAISSAPGTGIRELFF

j_gene: TRBJ2-7
len: 14
d_gene: .
abundance: many
v_gene: TRBV28
CDR3nt: TGTGCCAGCAGCCCCCTGAGAGTTTCCTACGAGCAGTACTTC
CDR3aa: CASSPLRVSYEQYF

j_gene: TRBJ1-2
len: 12
d_gene: .
abundance: few
v_gene: TRBV27
CDR3nt: TGTGCCAGCAGTGCGGTTGGGGGAGGCTACACCTTC
CDR3aa: CASSAVGGGYTF

j_gene: TRBJ2-7
len: 16
d_gene: TRBD1
abundance: few
v_gene: TRBV7-9
CDR3nt: TGTGCCAGCAGCTTAGTCTCGGGACAGGGCTCCTACGAGCAGTACTTC
CDR3aa: CASSLVSGQGSYEQYF

j_gene: TRBJ2-3
len: 17
d_gene: TRBD1
abundance: .
v_gene: TRBV5-5
CDR3nt: TGTGCCAGCAGCTTACGCGGGGGACAGGGACTCACAGATACGCAGTATTTT
CDR3aa: CASSLRGGQGLTDTQYF

j_gene: TRBJ2-1
len: 15
d_gene: TRBD2
abundance: .
v_gene: TRBV3-1
CDR3nt: TGTGCCAGCAGCCCCGGACTAGCGAAATACAATGAGCAGTTCTTC
CDR3aa: CASSPGLAKYNEQFF

j_gene: TRBJ2-2
len: 14
d_gene: .
abundance: .
v_gene: TRBV7-7
CDR3nt: TGTGCTAGCAGCTTGCTTACAGGGTCCGGGGAGCTGTTTTTT
CDR3aa: CASSLLTGSGELFF

j_gene: TRBJ1-4
len: 14
d_gene: TRBD1
abundance: few
v_gene: TRBV20-1
CDR3nt: TGCAGTGCTAAGAGGGGACAGAGAAATGAAAAACTGTTTTTT
CDR3aa: CSAKRGQRNEKLFF

j_gene: TRBJ2-6
len: 19
d_gene: .
abundance: many
v_gene: TRBV11-1
CDR3nt: TGTGCCAGCAGCTCCCCCGGAGGGGATCGGAGAAGTGGGGCCAACGTCCTGACTTTC
CDR3aa: CASSSPGGDRRSGANVLTF